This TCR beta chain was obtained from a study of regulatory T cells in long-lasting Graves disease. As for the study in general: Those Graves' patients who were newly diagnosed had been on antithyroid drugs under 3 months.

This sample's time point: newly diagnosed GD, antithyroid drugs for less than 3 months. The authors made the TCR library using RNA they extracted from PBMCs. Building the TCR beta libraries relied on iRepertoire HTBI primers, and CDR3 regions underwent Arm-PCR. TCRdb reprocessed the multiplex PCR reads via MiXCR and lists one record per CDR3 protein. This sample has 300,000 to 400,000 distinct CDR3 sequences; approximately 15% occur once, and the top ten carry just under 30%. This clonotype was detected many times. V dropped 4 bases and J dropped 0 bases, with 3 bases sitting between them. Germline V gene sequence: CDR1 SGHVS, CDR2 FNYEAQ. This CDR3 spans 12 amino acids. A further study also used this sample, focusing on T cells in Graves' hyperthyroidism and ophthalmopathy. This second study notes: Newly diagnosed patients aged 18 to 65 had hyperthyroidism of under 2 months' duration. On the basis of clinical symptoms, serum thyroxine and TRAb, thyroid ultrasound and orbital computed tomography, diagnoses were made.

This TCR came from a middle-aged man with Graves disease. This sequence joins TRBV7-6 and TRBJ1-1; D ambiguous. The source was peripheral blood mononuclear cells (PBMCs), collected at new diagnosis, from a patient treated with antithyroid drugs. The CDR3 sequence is CASSYLNTEAFF. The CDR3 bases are TGTGCCAGCAGCTACCTGAACACTGAAGCTTTCTTT.